Below, 2 T cell receptor beta chains from the same sample are listed, as sequenced in a study of tumor-infiltrating lymphocytes in primary liver carcinoma. TCR beta cDNA was reverse-transcribed from 500 to 550 ng of total RNA. The reaction used a constant-region primer and ProtoScript II reverse transcriptase. What produced the TCR beta libraries was three nested multiplex PCR rounds using slightly modified ARM-PCR. Amplification in the first two PCR rounds was performed using TRBV1-TRBV30 forward primers and a C-beta reverse primer for 10 cycles each. Each CDR3 protein is one row after TCRdb ran MiXCR on the multiplex PCR reads. This sample yields about 130,000 distinct CDR3 sequences, of which roughly three fifths are seen a single time; 7.5% to 8.5% belongs to the top ten. Between roughly 20 and 30 mg of unsorted bulk tissue served as the source from which RNA and DNA were co-extracted. The sequenced sample consisted of liver tumor tissue from sampling region 3. This sample's subset: tumor region T3, left-lateral pole. These receptors were obtained from a woman aged 60 to 75 with primary liver carcinoma and hepatitis B virus infection.

About this clonotype: A read error may be the cause here, since a much bigger clone is one base away. The conserved phenylalanine or tryptophan normally closing the CDR3 is absent here, so this likely arose from a read error. V and J are TRBV10-2 and TRBJ2-1; D is ambiguous. Germline assignment: CDR1 WSHSY and CDR2 SAAADI. Trimming pared 3 bases from V and 0 bases from J, leaving 9 bases between. There are 15 residues in the CDR3. CDR3 sequence reads: CASSDKPYSYNEQFL. The CDR3 nucleotides read TGCGCCAGCAGTGACAAACCCTACTCCTACAATGAGCAGTTCTTA.

There are a few counts of this clonotype. The gene calls are TRBV7-3 and TRBJ2-1, with TRBD2 as a possible D gene (5 bases). Germline CDR1 is SGHTA and CDR2 is FQGTGA. Between the trimmed V and J ends, which lost 2 bases and 4 bases, there was a span of 12 bases. The CDR3 spans 15 residues. CDR3 coding DNA: TGTGCCAGCAGCTTACGGTTCGGGAAGTACAATGAGCAGTTCTTC. It specifies CASSLRFGKYNEQFF. The full variable domain, its missing parts supplied by reference TRBV7-3 and TRBJ2-1, is GAGVSQTPSNKVTEKGKYVELRCDPISGHTALYWYRQSLGQGPEFLIYFQGTGAADDSGLPNDRFFAVRPEGSVSTLKIQRTERGDSAVYLCASSLRFGKYNEQFFGPGTRLTVL.